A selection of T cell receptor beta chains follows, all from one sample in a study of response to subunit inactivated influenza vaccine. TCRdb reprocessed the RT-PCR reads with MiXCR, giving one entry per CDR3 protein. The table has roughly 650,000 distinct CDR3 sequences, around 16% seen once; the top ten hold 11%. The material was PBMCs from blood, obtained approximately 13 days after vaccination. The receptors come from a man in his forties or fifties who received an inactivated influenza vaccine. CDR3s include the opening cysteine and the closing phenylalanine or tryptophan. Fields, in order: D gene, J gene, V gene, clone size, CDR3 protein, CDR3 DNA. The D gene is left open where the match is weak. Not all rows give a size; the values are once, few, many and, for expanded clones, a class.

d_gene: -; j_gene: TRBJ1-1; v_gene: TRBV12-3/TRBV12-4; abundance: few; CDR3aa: CASSPNHVEAFF; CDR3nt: TGTGCCAGCAGCCCAAATCATGTTGAAGCTTTCTTT
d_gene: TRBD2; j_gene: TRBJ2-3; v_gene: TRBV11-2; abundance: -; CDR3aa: CASSRGAGGSTDTQYF; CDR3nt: TGTGCCAGCAGCAGAGGGGCGGGGGGGAGCACAGATACGCAGTATTTT
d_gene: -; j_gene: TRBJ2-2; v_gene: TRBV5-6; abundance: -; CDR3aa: CASSLFGRGAGETGELFF; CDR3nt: TGTGCCAGCAGCTTGTTTGGCAGGGGGGCCGGGGAAACCGGGGAGCTGTTTTTT
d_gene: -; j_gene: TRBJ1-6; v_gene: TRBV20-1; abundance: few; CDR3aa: CSASRGGSYNSPLHF; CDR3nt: TGCAGTGCTAGCAGGGGTGGCTCCTATAATTCACCCCTCCACTTT
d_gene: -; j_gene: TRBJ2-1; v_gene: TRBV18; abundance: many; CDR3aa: CASSRDTNEQFF; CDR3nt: TGTGCCAGCTCACGGGACACCAATGAGCAGTTCTTC
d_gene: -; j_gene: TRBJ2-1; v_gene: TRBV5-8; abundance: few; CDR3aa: CASSLPSMDGYNEQFF; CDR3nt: TGTGCCAGCAGCTTGCCATCGATGGACGGCTACAATGAGCAGTTCTTC
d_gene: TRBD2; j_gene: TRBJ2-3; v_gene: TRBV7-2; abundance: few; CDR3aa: CASSPRLAGRPDTQYF; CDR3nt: TGTGCCAGCAGCCCCCGACTAGCGGGAAGGCCAGATACGCAGTATTTT
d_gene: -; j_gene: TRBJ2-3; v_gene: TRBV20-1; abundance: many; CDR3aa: CSARAIGADFHTDTQYF; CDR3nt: TGCAGTGCTAGAGCCATCGGTGCGGACTTTCACACAGATACGCAGTATTTT
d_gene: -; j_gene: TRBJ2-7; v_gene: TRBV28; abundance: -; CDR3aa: CASNPRTGYDGYF; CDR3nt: TGTGCCAGCAACCCCAGGACGGGATACGATGGGTACTTC
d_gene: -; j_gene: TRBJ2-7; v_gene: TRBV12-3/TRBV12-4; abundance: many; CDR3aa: CASRGGLHEQYF; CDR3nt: TGTGCCAGTAGGGGGGGCCTGCACGAGCAGTACTTC
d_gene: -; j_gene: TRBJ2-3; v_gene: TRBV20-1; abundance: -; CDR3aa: CSASRLGTGTQYF; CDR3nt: TGCAGTGCTAGTAGGCTGGGTACGGGTACGCAGTATTTT
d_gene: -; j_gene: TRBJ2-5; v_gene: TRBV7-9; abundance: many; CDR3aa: CASSRSGQETQYF; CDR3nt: TGTGCCAGCAGCCGCTCGGGCCAAGAGACCCAGTACTTC
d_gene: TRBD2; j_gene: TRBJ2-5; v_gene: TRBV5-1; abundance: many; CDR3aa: CASSSGSSGGETQYF; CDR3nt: TGCGCCAGCAGCTCCGGCAGTTCGGGAGGGGAGACCCAGTACTTC
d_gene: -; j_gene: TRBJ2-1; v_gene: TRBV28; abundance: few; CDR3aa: CASRAIVGEKAYNEQFF; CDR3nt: TGTGCCAGCAGGGCGATTGTAGGGGAGAAGGCCTACAATGAGCAGTTCTTC
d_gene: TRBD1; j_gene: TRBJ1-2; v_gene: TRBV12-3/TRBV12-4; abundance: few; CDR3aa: CASSFGQGANGYTF; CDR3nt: TGTGCCAGCAGTTTCGGACAGGGAGCCAATGGCTACACCTTC
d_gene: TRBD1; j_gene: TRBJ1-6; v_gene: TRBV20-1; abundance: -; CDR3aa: CSARARTGGNSPLHF; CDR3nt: TGCAGTGCTAGAGCCCGGACAGGGGGTAATTCACCCCTCCACTTT
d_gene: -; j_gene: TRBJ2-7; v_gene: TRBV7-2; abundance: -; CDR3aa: CASSFGSPYEQYF; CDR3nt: TGTGCCAGCAGCTTTGGGTCCCCCTACGAGCAGTACTTC
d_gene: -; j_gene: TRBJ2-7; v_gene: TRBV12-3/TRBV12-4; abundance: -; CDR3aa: CASSLDGYYEQYF; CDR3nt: TGTGCCAGCAGTTTAGACGGTTACTACGAGCAGTACTTC
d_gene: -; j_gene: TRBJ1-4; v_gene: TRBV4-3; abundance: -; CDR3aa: CASSQDLAEKLFF; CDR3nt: TGCGCCAGCAGCCAAGATTTGGCAGAAAAACTGTTTTTT
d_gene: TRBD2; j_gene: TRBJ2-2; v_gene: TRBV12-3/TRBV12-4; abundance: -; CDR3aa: CASRTGQSGGMFF; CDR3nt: TGTGCCAGCAGGACGGGACAATCGGGGGGGATGTTTTTT
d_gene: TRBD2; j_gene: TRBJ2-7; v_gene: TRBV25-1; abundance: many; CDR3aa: CASSERSLAGVGEQYF; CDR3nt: TGTGCCAGCAGTGAAAGATCGCTAGCGGGAGTTGGGGAGCAGTACTTC
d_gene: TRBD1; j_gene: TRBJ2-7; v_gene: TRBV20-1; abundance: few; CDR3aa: CSAQTGWNEQYF; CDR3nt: TGCAGTGCTCAGACAGGGTGGAACGAGCAGTACTTC
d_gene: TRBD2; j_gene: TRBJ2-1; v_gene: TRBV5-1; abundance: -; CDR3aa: CASSLEGSGPWDEQFF; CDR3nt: TGCGCCAGCAGCTTGGAAGGTAGCGGGCCCTGGGATGAGCAGTTCTTC
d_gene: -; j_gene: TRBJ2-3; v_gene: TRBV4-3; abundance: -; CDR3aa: CASSQNPRGSRVSTDTQYF; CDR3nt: TGCGCCAGCAGCCAAAACCCGCGAGGGTCTCGAGTCAGCACAGATACGCAGTATTTT
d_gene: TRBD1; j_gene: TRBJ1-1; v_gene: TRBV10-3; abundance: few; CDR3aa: CAISGGTGGRTEAFF; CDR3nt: TGTGCCATCAGTGGGGGGACAGGGGGCCGTACTGAAGCTTTCTTT
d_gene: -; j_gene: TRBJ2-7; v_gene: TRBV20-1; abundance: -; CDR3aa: CSATDTYEQYF; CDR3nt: TGCAGTGCTACCGATACCTACGAGCAGTACTTC
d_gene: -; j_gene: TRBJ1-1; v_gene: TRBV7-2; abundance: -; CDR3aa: CASLRGVNTEAFF; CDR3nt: TGTGCCAGTTTACGGGGCGTGAACACTGAAGCTTTCTTT
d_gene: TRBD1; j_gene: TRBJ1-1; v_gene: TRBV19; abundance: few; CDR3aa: CASRLTGGSVNTEAFF; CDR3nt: TGTGCCAGTAGACTGACAGGGGGGAGCGTGAACACTGAAGCTTTCTTT
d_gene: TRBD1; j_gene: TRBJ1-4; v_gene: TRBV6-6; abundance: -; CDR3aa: CASSYSDREKLFF; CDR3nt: TGTGCCAGCAGTTACTCCGACAGGGAGAAACTGTTTTTT
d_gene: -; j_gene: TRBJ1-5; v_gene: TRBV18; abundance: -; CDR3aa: CASSGTQTNQPQHF; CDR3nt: TGTGCCAGCTCAGGGACACAGACCAATCAGCCCCAGCATTTT
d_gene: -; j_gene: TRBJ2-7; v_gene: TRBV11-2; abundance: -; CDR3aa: CASSLAQMSYEQYF; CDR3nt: TGTGCCAGCAGCTTAGCCCAGATGTCCTACGAGCAGTACTTC
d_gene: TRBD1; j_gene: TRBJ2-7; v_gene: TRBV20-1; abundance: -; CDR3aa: CSGDRVYRYEQYF; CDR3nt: TGCAGTGGAGACAGGGTGTATCGGTACGAGCAGTACTTC
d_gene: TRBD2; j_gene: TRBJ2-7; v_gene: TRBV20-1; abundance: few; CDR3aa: CSAMKSGRASEQYF; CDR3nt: TGCAGTGCTATGAAAAGCGGGAGGGCCTCCGAGCAGTACTTC
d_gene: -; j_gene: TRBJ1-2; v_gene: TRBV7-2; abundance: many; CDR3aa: CASSPDSYGYTF; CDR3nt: TGTGCCAGCAGCCCCGACAGCTATGGCTACACCTTC
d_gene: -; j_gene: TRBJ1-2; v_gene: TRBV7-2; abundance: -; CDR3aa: CASSLGGWRGVDGYTF; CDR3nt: TGTGCCAGCAGCTTAGGAGGATGGCGAGGGGTGGATGGCTACACCTTC
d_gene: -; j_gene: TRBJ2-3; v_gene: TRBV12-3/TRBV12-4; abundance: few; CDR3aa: CSSRSTDTQYF; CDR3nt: TGTTCCAGCCGATCCACAGATACGCAGTATTTT
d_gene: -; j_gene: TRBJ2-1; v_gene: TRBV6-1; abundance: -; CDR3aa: CASSTTVNEQFF; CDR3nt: TGTGCCAGCAGTACGACAGTCAATGAGCAGTTCTTC
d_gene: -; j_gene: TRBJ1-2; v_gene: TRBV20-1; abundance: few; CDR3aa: CSATNVRNGYTF; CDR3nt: TGCAGTGCCACGAACGTACGGAATGGCTACACCTTC
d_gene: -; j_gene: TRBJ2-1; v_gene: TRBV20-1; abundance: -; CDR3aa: CSARGWAGTPFNEQFF; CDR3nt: TGCAGTGCTAGAGGATGGGCGGGGACACCTTTTAATGAGCAGTTCTTC
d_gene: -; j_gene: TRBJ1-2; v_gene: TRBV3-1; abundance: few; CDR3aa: CASSQYGQPFFYTF; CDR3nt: TGTGCCAGCAGCCAATACGGCCAACCCTTTTTTTACACCTTC
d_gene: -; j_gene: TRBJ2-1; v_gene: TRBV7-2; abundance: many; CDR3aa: CASSSPGLNEQFF; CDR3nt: TGTGCCAGCAGTAGCCCAGGCCTCAATGAGCAGTTCTTC
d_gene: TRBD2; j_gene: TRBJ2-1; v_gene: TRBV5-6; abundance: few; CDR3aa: CASSLFPSGSYNEQFF; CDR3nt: TGTGCCAGCAGCTTGTTCCCTAGCGGCTCCTACAATGAGCAGTTCTTC
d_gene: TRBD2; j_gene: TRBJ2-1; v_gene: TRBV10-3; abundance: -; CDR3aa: CAIRGGLAGETMYNEQFF; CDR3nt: TGTGCCATCAGGGGGGGACTAGCGGGAGAAACTATGTACAATGAGCAGTTCTTC
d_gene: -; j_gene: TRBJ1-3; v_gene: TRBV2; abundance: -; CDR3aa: CASGVGAALLSGNTIYF; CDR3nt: TGTGCCAGTGGTGTAGGCGCGGCTCTTCTCTCTGGAAACACCATATATTTT
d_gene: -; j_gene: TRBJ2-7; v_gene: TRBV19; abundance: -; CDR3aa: CASSIRGGSEQYF; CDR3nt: TGTGCCAGTAGTATAAGAGGAGGGAGCGAGCAGTACTTC
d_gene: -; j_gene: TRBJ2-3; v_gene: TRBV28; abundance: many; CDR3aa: CASARWEVTDTQYF; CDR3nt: TGTGCCAGCGCGCGATGGGAGGTAACAGATACGCAGTATTTT
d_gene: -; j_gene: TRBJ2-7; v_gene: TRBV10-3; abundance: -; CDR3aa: CAISEGHYEQYF; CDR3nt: TGTGCCATCAGTGAGGGCCACTACGAGCAGTACTTC
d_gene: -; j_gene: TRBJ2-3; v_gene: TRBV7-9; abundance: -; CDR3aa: CASSPGSAGTDTQYF; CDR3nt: TGTGCCAGCAGCCCAGGGAGCGCGGGCACAGATACGCAGTATTTT
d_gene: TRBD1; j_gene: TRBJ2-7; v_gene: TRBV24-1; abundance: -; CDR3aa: CATSEGRGRQQYF; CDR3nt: TGTGCCACCAGTGAGGGTAGGGGGCGGCAGCAGTACTTC
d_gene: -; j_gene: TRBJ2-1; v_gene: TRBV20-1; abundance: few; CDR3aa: CSAGGWLGNEQFF; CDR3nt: TGCAGTGCAGGAGGGTGGTTAGGGAATGAGCAGTTCTTC
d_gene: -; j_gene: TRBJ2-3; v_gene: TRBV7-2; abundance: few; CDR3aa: CASHPGGGTDTQYF; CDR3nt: TGTGCCAGCCACCCAGGGGGGGGAACAGATACGCAGTATTTT
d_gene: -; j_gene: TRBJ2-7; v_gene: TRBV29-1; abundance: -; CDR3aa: CSVEGQGFREQYF; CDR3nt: TGCAGCGTTGAGGGGCAGGGTTTTCGCGAGCAGTACTTC
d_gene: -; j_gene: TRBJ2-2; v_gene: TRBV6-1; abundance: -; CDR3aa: CASLFGNTGELFF; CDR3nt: TGTGCCAGCCTCTTCGGAAACACCGGGGAGCTGTTTTTT